The 2 T cell receptor beta chains in this list originate from one sample, sequenced in a study of blood T cell repertoires in COVID-19. Measured with immunoSEQ multiplex PCR; TCRdb has only the in-frame clones, and not every one. The data hold 230,000 or so clones, with around 88% observed a single time. The specimen was peripheral blood. Receptors were obtained from a man in his forties with active or convalescent COVID-19.

The chain couples TRBV3-1 (or the pseudogene TRBV3-2) to TRBJ1-5, with D uncertain. The germline V gene has CDR1 LGHDT and CDR2 YNNKEL (reference sequence). This CDR3 spans 19 amino acids. Trimming shortened V by 1 base and J by 0 bases, and 19 bases separated the two germline ends. The CDR3 spells CASSQGWLRGDLSNQPQHF. Here the CDR3 DNA reads TGTGCCAGCAGCCAAGGGTGGCTACGCGGCGACCTTAGCAATCAGCCCCAGCATTTT.

This chain connects TRBV2 to TRBJ2-5; possible D gene TRBD1, 6 bases. With 7 bases removed from V and 5 bases from J, the gap between germline ends came to 14 bases. The CDR3 is made up of 13 amino acids. Germline CDR1 SNHLY, CDR2 FYNNEI. CDR3 in amino acids: CASMGAPGETQYF. DNA of the CDR3: TGTGCCAGCATGGGGGCTCCTGGGGAGACCCAGTACTTC.